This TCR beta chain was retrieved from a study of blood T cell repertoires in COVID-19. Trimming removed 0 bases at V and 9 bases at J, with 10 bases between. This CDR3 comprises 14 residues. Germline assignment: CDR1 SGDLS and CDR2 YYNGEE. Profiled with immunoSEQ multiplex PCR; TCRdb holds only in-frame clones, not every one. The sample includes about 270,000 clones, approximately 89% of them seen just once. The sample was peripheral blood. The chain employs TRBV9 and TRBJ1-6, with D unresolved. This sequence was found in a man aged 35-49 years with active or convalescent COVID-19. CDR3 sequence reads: CASSVGLVGSPLHF. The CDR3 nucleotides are TGTGCCAGCAGCGTAGGACTAGTGGGTTCACCCCTCCACTTT.